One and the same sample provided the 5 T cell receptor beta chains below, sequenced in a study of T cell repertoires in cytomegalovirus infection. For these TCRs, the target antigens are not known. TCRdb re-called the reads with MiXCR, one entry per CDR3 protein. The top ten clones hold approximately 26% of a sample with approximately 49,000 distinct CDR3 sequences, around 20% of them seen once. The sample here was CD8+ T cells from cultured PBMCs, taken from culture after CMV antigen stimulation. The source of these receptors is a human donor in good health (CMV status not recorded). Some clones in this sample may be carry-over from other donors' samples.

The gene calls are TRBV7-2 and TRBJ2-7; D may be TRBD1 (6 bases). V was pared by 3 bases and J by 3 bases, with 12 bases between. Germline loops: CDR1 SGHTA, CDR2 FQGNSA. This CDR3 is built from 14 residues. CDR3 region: CASSFRDKDYEQYF. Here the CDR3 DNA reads TGTGCCAGCAGCTTCCGGGACAAGGACTACGAGCAGTACTTC. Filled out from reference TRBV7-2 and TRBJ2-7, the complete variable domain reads GAGVSQSPSNKVTEKGKDVELRCDPISGHTALYWYRQSLGQGLEFLIYFQGNSAPDKSGLPSDRFSAERTGGSVSTLTIQRTQQEDSAVYLCASSFRDKDYEQYFGPGTRLTVT.

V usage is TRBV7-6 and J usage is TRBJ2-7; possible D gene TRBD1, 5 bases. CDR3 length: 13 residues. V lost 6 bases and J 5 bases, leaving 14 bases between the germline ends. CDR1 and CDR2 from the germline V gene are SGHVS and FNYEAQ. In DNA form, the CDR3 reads TGTGCCAGCAGATTGATCGACAGAAACGAGCAGTACTTC. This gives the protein CASRLIDRNEQYF.

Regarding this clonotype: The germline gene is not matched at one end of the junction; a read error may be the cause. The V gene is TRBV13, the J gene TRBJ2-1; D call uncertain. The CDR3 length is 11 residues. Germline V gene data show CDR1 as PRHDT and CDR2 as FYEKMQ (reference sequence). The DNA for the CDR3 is TGTGCCAGCAGCTTATCCCCAGAGACGATCTTC. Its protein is CASSLSPETIF.

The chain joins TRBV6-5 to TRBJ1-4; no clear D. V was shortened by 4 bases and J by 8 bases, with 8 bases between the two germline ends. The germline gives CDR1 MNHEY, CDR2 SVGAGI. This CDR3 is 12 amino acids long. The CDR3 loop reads CASSSRQEKLFF. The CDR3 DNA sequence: TGTGCCAGCAGTTCGAGACAAGAAAAACTGTTTTTT.

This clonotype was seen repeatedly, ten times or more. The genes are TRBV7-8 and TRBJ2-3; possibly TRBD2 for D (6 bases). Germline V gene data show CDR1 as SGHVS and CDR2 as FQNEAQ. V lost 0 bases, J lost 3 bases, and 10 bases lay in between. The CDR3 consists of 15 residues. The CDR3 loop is CASSLASSGTDTQYF. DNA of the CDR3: TGTGCCAGCAGCTTAGCATCCAGCGGGACAGATACGCAGTATTTT.